Below are 20 T cell receptor beta chains sequenced from a single sample in a study of PD-1 blockade in classical Hodgkin lymphoma (dated by TCRdb to about 2020). What this sample's time point label stands for: cycle 4 day 1 (C4D1), after more than five weeks of nivolumab. All trial patients had relapsed after autologous stem cell transplantation, with cohorts A, B and C differing in prior brentuximab vedotin exposure. Receptor libraries were prepared by the immunoSEQ multiplex PCR assay. TCRdb retrieved this table from immuneACCESS and kept in-frame rearrangements only. Not all clones are present; in checked studies, unresolved V genes account for under half, and no reason is known for the remainder. This sample has 90,000 to 140,000 clones in its table, and more than 70% of those were observed once. Around 19% of the sample rests with the top ten. This material consisted of peripheral blood mononuclear cells (PBMCs), taken before the fourth cycle of nivolumab. All receptors derive from a human donor with classical Hodgkin lymphoma.

The chain links TRBV27 to TRBJ2-1; 7 bases align to TRBD1. CDR3 length: 15 residues. V shed 0 bases and J 8 bases; nucleotides not matched to a gene: 7. Per germline, CDR1 MNHEY and CDR2 SMNVEV (reference sequence). Here the CDR3 DNA reads TGTGCCAGCAGTTTATCGGGACAGTTGGTTTATGAGCAGTTCTTC. Protein sequence: CASSLSGQLVYEQFF.

This chain uses TRBV19 with TRBJ1-5; 8 positions match TRBD1. Germline CDR1 is LNHDA and CDR2 is SQIVND (reference sequence). This CDR3 has 16 residues. Trimming cost V 3 bases and J 0 bases; bases outside gene matches: 4. The CDR3 nucleotides read TGTGCCAGTAGTATGGGACAGGAATATAGCAATCAGCCCCAGCATTTT. Protein product: CASSMGQEYSNQPQHF.

J is TRBJ2-1 and V is TRBV18; 9 bases line up with TRBD2. Germline V gives CDR1 KGHSH, CDR2 LQKENI. The CDR3 extends over 13 amino acids. Trimming took 6 bases from V and 10 from J; bases not matched to a gene: 7. The chain's CDR3 is CASSLPAGGEQFF. DNA for the CDR3: TGTGCCAGCTCCCTCCCGGCGGGAGGGGAGCAGTTCTTC.

The CDR3 protein is CASSQTGREQYF. The CDR3 nucleotides read TGTGCCAGCAGTCAAACAGGGAGAGAGCAGTACTTC. The chain links TRBV5-4 to TRBJ2-7, with a possible D match to TRBD1 (6 bases). CDR3 size: 12 residues. CDR1 and CDR2 from the germline V gene are SGHNT and YYREEE (reference sequence). Trimming removed 5 bases from V and 7 bases from J, with 13 bases in between. The full variable domain, rest sourced from reference TRBV5-4 and TRBJ2-7, is ETGVTQSPTHLIKTRGQQVTLRCSSQSGHNTVSWYQQALGQGPQFIFQYYREEENGRGNFPPRFSGLQFPNYSSELNVNALELDDSALYLCASSQTGREQYFGPGTRLTVT.

The V gene is TRBV27, the J gene TRBJ1-4; tentatively, D is TRBD1 (5 bases). The V end was cut by 4 bases, the J end by 5 bases, with 17 bases between. The CDR3 is 16 amino acids. Germline CDR1 is MNHEY and CDR2 is SMNVEV (reference sequence). The CDR3 DNA reads as TGTGCCAGCAGTTCGACCTTCCGGGACGGCAATGAAAAACTGTTTTTT. It specifies CASSSTFRDGNEKLFF.

The CDR3: CASSLDLAEQYF. The CDR3 nucleotides are TGTGCCAGCAGTTTAGATTTGGCTGAGCAGTACTTC. The rearrangement links TRBV28 to TRBJ2-7, with D uncertain. Germline assignment: CDR1 MDHEN and CDR2 SYDVKM. The ends were cut back, 2 bases at V and 7 bases at J, with 9 bases in the middle. This CDR3 has 12 residues.

This clone appeared a single time. The chain joins TRBV27 to TRBJ2-7; 8 nucleotides match TRBD2. The J segment lost 0 bases and the V segment lost 7 bases, leaving 2 bases of the junction unmatched. The CDR3 is made up of 13 amino acids. In germline, CDR1 is MNHEY, CDR2 SMNVEV (reference sequence). The CDR3 DNA sequence: TGTGCCAGCACGGGGGGGAGCTCCTACGAGCAGTACTTC. It translates to CASTGGSSYEQYF.

The chain is built from TRBV10-3 and TRBJ2-1; D remains unclear. The CDR3 has 14 residues. V was pared by 7 bases and J by 0 bases, with 10 bases between. Germline V lookup: CDR1 ENHRY, CDR2 SYGVKD. The CDR3 DNA reads TGTGCCATCAACGATAGGAGCTCCTACAATGAGCAGTTCTTC. Protein product: CAINDRSSYNEQFF.

CDR3 amino acids: CASSQERTGGIGEQFF. The CDR3 DNA reads as TGCGCCAGCAGCCAAGAACGGACTGGTGGGATAGGTGAGCAGTTCTTC. The chain has TRBV4-3 and TRBJ2-1; D might be TRBD2 (5 bases). Germline V gene data show CDR1 as LGHNA and CDR2 as YSLEER. The CDR3 runs 16 residues. The V end lost 0 bases, the J end lost 9 bases, and 18 bases lay between the germline ends.

CDR3 nucleotide sequence: TGTGCCAGCAGGTCAGATACGCAGTATTTT. Protein: CASRSDTQYF. The gene calls are TRBV6-5 and TRBJ2-3, with D unresolved. Trimming took off 6 bases at V and 4 bases at J, with 2 bases between the two ends. The V gene's germline CDR1 is MNHEY and CDR2 SVGAGI. The CDR3 extends over 10 amino acids.

This clone was observed many times. The CDR3: CASSRLITANTEAFF. The CDR3 nucleotides read TGTGCCAGCAGCCGACTTATTACAGCGAACACTGAAGCTTTCTTT. The gene calls are TRBV2 and TRBJ1-1; D unclear. This CDR3 comprises 15 residues. Trimming shortened V by 6 bases and J by 1 base, and 15 bases separated the two germline ends. Germline V lookup: CDR1 SNHLY, CDR2 FYNNEI.

The chain recombines TRBV15 with TRBJ1-3, with unresolved D. Deletions cut 0 bases from V and 3 bases from J, with 9 bases between. The CDR3 spans 15 residues. Per the germline V gene, CDR1 is LNHNV and CDR2 is YYDKDF (reference sequence). The CDR3: CATSRDLGFGNTIYF. In DNA form, the CDR3 reads TGTGCCACCAGCAGAGATTTAGGTTTTGGAAACACCATATATTTT.

The chain links TRBV2 to TRBJ1-2; unclear D gene. The CDR3 loop spans 11 amino acids. The V and J ends lost 4 bases and 6 bases respectively, with 6 bases between them. Germline V CDR1 and CDR2: SNHLY, FYNNEI. CDR3 region: CASSAFDGYTF. DNA for the CDR3: TGTGCCAGCAGTGCCTTTGATGGCTACACCTTC.

This chain links TRBV2 with TRBJ1-1; D gene ambiguous. Germline V CDR1 and CDR2: SNHLY, FYNNEI. V lost 4 bases and J lost 5, with 14 bases in between. This CDR3 region has 14 residues. CDR3 in amino acids: CASSGRAGRTEAFF. The CDR3, as DNA: TGTGCCAGCAGTGGTAGGGCGGGAAGGACTGAAGCTTTCTTT.

The V and J genes are TRBV7-2 and TRBJ2-7; 8 bases match TRBD2. Germline trimming cut 5 bases from V and 2 bases from J; bases unmatched to any gene: 8. The CDR3 covers 15 residues. The germline gives CDR1 SGHTA, CDR2 FQGNSA. In DNA, the CDR3 is TGTGCCAGCAGCCCTTCCCCGGGAGGGGCCTACGAGCAGTACTTC. Translation gives CASSPSPGGAYEQYF.

The chain recombines TRBV11-2 with TRBJ1-1, with D maybe TRBD1 (6 bases). The V end was cut by 5 bases, the J end by 5 bases, with 9 bases between. Germline V gives CDR1 SGHAT, CDR2 FQNNGV. This CDR3 contains 12 residues. CDR3 sequence (DNA): TGTGCCAGCAGCCACAGGGAAACTGAAGCTTTCTTT. This encodes CASSHRETEAFF.

The rearrangement links TRBV19 to TRBJ1-5; 7 bases are a match to TRBD1. CDR3 size: 17 residues. V lost 6 bases and J lost 2; bases outside the gene matches: 13. Germline CDR1 LNHDA, CDR2 SQIVND (reference sequence). CDR3 amino acids: CASRIGGGWDGNQPQHF. The CDR3 DNA follows: TGTGCCAGTAGGATTGGAGGGGGCTGGGATGGCAATCAGCCCCAGCATTTT.

This clone appeared once. The chain recombines TRBV5-6 with TRBJ2-2; the D call may be TRBD1 or TRBD2 (5 bases each). This CDR3 comprises 14 residues. V lost 3 bases, J lost 7 bases, and 13 bases lay in between. CDR1 and CDR2 (germline): SGHDT, YYEEEE. The CDR3 DNA follows: TGTGCCAGCAGCTACCGGGGCTCGGGCGGGGAGCTGTTTTTT. This gives the protein CASSYRGSGGELFF.

This chain joins TRBV13 and TRBJ2-1; a possible D gene is TRBD1 (6 bases). The V and J ends lost 1 base and 8 bases respectively, with 12 bases between them. Germline V lookup: CDR1 PRHDT, CDR2 FYEKMQ (reference sequence). The CDR3 totals 14 residues. CDR3 in amino acids: CASSLDRRGDEQFF. DNA for the CDR3: TGTGCCAGCAGCTTAGATCGCAGGGGCGATGAGCAGTTCTTC.

This chain joins TRBV5-1 and TRBJ2-5; 7 bases are a match to TRBD1. V trimming: 5 bases; J trimming: 2 bases; junction bases outside the gene matches: 6. From germline, CDR1 is SGHRS and CDR2 YFSETQ. This CDR3 contains 14 residues. The CDR3 here is CASSAGTAQETQYF. CDR3 coding DNA: TGCGCCAGCAGTGCCGGGACAGCGCAAGAGACCCAGTACTTC.